The present TCR beta chain was sequenced within a study of cytomegalovirus exposure and HLA in healthy donors. Study-wide background: From HLA-typed donors, an early data release held approximately 85 million unique TCRs. Overall study findings and caveats: In a later analysis, TCR beta V- and J-gene trimming was associated with a missense DCLRE1C variant. It was shown in a later analysis that HLA-associated TCR beta chains were more clonally expanded than other, equally common chains. Previously analyzed data showed that most TCR beta V segments were productive at a frequency of about 87% or about 30%.

CDR3 size: 13 residues. The V gene lost 5 bases and the J gene lost 9 bases, with 12 bases spanning the gap. Germline CDR1 SGHDT, CDR2 YYEEEE. A few counts support this clone. Its antigen is unknown. The PCR had 60 Vbeta and 13 Jbeta primers. Data came from immunoSEQ multiplex PCR; TCRdb stores just in-frame clones and leaves some out. This sample has approximately 150,000 clones; 84% occur once, and the top ten carry roughly 5%. Sequenced: PBMCs. The genes are TRBV5-6 and TRBJ1-6, with D possibly being TRBD1 (5 bases). The TCR was taken from a girl aged 5-17 years in good health and CMV-seropositive. As DNA, the CDR3 is TGTGCCAGCAGAGGGGAAGGATCTTCACCCCTCCACTTT. It yields the protein CASRGEGSSPLHF.